This T cell receptor (beta chain) was found in a study of vaccination effects on CD4 cells after COVID-19 (dated by TCRdb to the early 2020s). General notes on the study: In the ViraFEST assay, PBMC were stimulated with viral peptide pools, and antigen-specific CD4+ T cell clonotypes were then identified by expansion using TCR sequencing. Roughly 2.1 million PBMC per well were cultured in IMDM with roughly 5% human AB serum, 10 IU/ml IL-2 and gentamicin, plus 10 ug/ml peptides. SARS-CoV-2 spike-specific CD4+ TCR repertoires were compared before and after mRNA vaccination in COVID-19 convalescent patients and in infection-naive vaccine recipients. After vaccination, three convalescent patients were sampled at an early time point (day +14) and at a late time point (day +241, +227 and +161, respectively). Post-vaccine samples across the study were collected a median of 72 days after the second dose, with a range of 14 to 241. A total of 10 COVID-19 convalescent patients and a few SARS-CoV-2-naive healthy vaccine recipients were included in the full study. Cultures from other donors in the study were sequenced with the Oncomine TCR Beta short-read assay on an Illumina iSeq 100. The paper as a whole reports these results and caveats: The study was limited by a small number of convalescent patients, and early post-infection timepoints were lacking. In convalescent patients, the post-vaccine spike-reactive repertoire was composed mainly of new vaccine-induced clones that were largely distinct from infection-induced clones. Marked clonal contraction was observed in both infection-induced and vaccine-induced clones at late post-vaccination timepoints, consistent with waning T cell responses.

The method was the immunoSEQ multiplex PCR assay. TCR beta CDR3 sequencing was performed on DNA from the cultured, isolated CD4+ T cells. In the paper's pipeline: Non-productive TCR sequences were removed, reads were trimmed to the CDR3 region, and CDR3s of at least 7 amino acids were retained. Antigen-specific clonotypes were identified using the MANAFEST web app by comparison of expansion in peptide wells against reference cultures. For clones to be considered positive, expansion at FDR<0.05 versus reference and all other wells, an odds ratio above 5, and a frequency above 0.1% in two replicate wells were required. A clonotype was defined as cross-reactive if the clonotype was significantly expanded both in SARS-CoV-2 spike wells and in at least one common cold coronavirus spike condition. Using the stringdist R package, CDR3 similarity was measured by Levenshtein distance, and unrooted trees were constructed with ape in R 3.6.1. This immuneACCESS table, as held by TCRdb, lists in-frame sequences with V and J called but not all clones. Of the missing ones, under half trace to an unresolved V gene in checked studies; the others have no known cause. For V, J and clone size, that table is used; D and trimming come from the DNA. For this sample the table gives under 40,000 clones, of which 75% were detected only once. The ten largest clones take up about 7.1% of the sample.

The CDR3 has 16 amino acids, counting the end cysteine and phenylalanine. The read is trimmed to its CDR3 DNA, 48 bases read in frame from base 1. Cut back by 2 bases and 5 bases, the V and J ends lie 18 bases apart. CDR1 and CDR2 are read off the germline V gene as MNHNS and SASEGT. After less than 13 days of culture, CD4+ T cells were isolated with the EasySep CD4+ T cell isolation kit. Convalescent patients had PCR-confirmed SARS-CoV-2 infection between March and December 2020, before Alpha, Beta and Delta variants emerged in the United States. Participants received two doses of either the BNT162b2 or the mRNA-1273 mRNA SARS-CoV-2 vaccine. On days 3 and 7, half of the culture medium was replaced with fresh IL-2-containing medium. Unless noted otherwise, every peptide stimulation condition was grown in triplicate wells. PBMC were separated from whole blood using Ficoll-Paque Plus gradient centrifugation and were then either cryopreserved at -140C or used fresh. The QIAamp micro DNA kit was used to extract genomic DNA from the cultured CD4+ T cells.

On this clone itself: This clone's antigen is unknown. No qualities accompany the bases; no much larger clone lies one base away.

The clonotype originates from a human donor who had a prior SARS-CoV-2 infection. The chain joins TRBV6-1 to TRBJ1-1, with TRBD1 as a weak D call on 5 bases. The sequencing used CD4+ T cells from PBMCs cultured without peptide, collected after COVID-19 vaccination. The nucleotide sequence reads as follows: TGTGCCAGCAGTGAAAGGGGACTTGGGAGGGTGACTGAAGCTTTCTTT. The resulting protein is CASSERGLGRVTEAFF.